Shown below are 25 T cell receptor beta chains from a single sample sequenced in a study of shared clonotypes between healthy human individuals (dated by TCRdb to 2018 to 2021). Libraries were prepared through the immunoSEQ multiplex PCR assay. The immuneACCESS repertoire file appears here via TCRdb, limited to in-frame rearrangements. These files lack a portion of the clones; in checked studies, under half of the deficit traces to unresolved V genes, and the cause of the others is not known. The sample records 2 million to 3 million clones, roughly 93% of which are singletons. About 0.38% of the sample is taken by the ten largest. Sequencing was performed on naive CD4+ T cells from PBMCs. What the cell subset or site label conveys for this sample: CD45RA+ positively selected. These receptors originate from a man aged 18-30 years in good health. Some clones in this sample may be carry-over from other donors' samples.

V and J are TRBV7-9 and TRBJ1-4; D is unresolved. The CDR3 sequence is 16 residues long. Between the trimmed V and J ends, which lost 5 bases and 5 bases, there was a span of 18 bases. Germline V gene data show CDR1 as SEHNR and CDR2 as FQNEAQ (reference sequence). The CDR3 loop reads CASSDRTGRTNEKLFF. The CDR3 coding sequence is TGTGCCAGCAGCGACCGAACGGGTCGGACCAATGAAAAACTGTTTTTT.

The chain has TRBV4-2 and TRBJ1-5, with 9 bases identical to TRBD1. V gave up 0 bases and J gave up 5 bases; unmatched junction bases: 2. This CDR3 contains 15 residues. Germline V gives CDR1 LGHNA, CDR2 YNFKEQ. The CDR3 DNA reads TGTGCCAGCAGCCAAGACGACAGGGGGGATCAGCCCCAGCATTTT. Protein product: CASSQDDRGDQPQHF.

The CDR3 loop reads CASSGTSGRAAETQYF. In nucleotides, the CDR3 is TGCGCCAGCAGCGGGACTAGCGGGAGGGCCGCAGAGACCCAGTACTTC. The chain employs TRBV5-1 and TRBJ2-5; 16 bases match TRBD2. This CDR3 is 16 amino acids long. V was clipped by 4 bases and J by 4 bases; unmatched bases: 4. CDR1 SGHRS and CDR2 YFSETQ come from the germline V gene.

The J gene is TRBJ2-5, the V gene TRBV5-4, with D perhaps matching TRBD1 (5 bases). The CDR3 is made up of 14 amino acids. Germline V lookup: CDR1 SGHNT, CDR2 YYREEE (reference sequence). The V end lost 4 bases, the J end lost 0 bases, and 10 bases lay between the germline ends. CDR3 sequence: CASSRPGYQETQYF. CDR3 sequence (DNA): TGTGCCAGCAGCCGACCAGGGTACCAAGAGACCCAGTACTTC.

This chain connects TRBV6-5 to TRBJ2-3; perhaps D is TRBD1 or TRBD2 (5 bases each). The germline V gene encodes CDR1 MNHEY and CDR2 SVGAGI. There are 15 residues in the CDR3. V was clipped by 6 bases and J by 0 bases, with 13 bases between them. The DNA of the CDR3 is TGTGCCAGCAGCGGGGCGTCGGGAAGCACAGATACGCAGTATTTT. Amino acid sequence: CASSGASGSTDTQYF.

The rearrangement uses TRBV6-6 and TRBJ2-4; TRBD2 might be the D (6 bases). This CDR3 contains 16 residues. Trimming took off 6 bases at V and 0 bases at J, with 15 bases between the two ends. Germline V gene lookup returns CDR1 MNHNY and CDR2 SVGAGI (reference sequence). The CDR3 region has the DNA TGTGCCAGCAGGGATGGCGGGGAACTAGCCAAAAACATTCAGTACTTC. As protein: CASRDGGELAKNIQYF.

This chain uses TRBV10-1 with TRBJ1-1; a weak D match, TRBD1 (6 bases). Germline lookup yields CDR1 WNHNN and CDR2 SYGVQD (reference sequence). Trimming took off 4 bases at V and 7 bases at J, with 16 bases between the two ends. This CDR3 comprises 14 residues. Here the CDR3 reads CASSVKFRGVEAFF. The CDR3, as DNA: TGCGCCAGCAGTGTTAAGTTTAGGGGGGTTGAAGCTTTCTTT.

The chain carries TRBV7-3 and TRBJ2-5, with 9 bases aligning to TRBD2. The J call could be wrong; TRBJ2-7 is a better fit for the DNA end. CDR1 is SGHTA and CDR2 is FQGTGA in the germline V gene. The CDR3 spans 13 residues. Here the CDR3 DNA reads TGTGCCAGCAGTGTAATAGCGGGAGTCGAGCAGTACTTC. Protein product: CASSVIAGVEQYF.

This chain uses TRBV5-1 with TRBJ1-4, with TRBD1 matching over 7 bases. This CDR3 comprises 16 residues. V shed 1 base, J shed 8 bases, and the junction held 11 bases outside the gene matches. CDR1 and CDR2 (germline): SGHRS, YFSETQ. The DNA for the CDR3 is TGCGCCAGCAGCTTGTCTACAGGGGAGTTCGGAGAAAAACTGTTTTTT. Amino acids: CASSLSTGEFGEKLFF.

DNA of the CDR3: TGTGCCAGCACCCCAACAGGTTTTCCTAACTATGGCTACACCTTC. It yields the protein CASTPTGFPNYGYTF. The V and J genes are TRBV28 and TRBJ1-2; perhaps TRBD1 as D (5 bases). Germline CDR1 and CDR2: MDHEN and SYDVKM. The CDR3 extends over 15 amino acids. The V end was cut by 7 bases, the J end by 0 bases, with 15 bases between.

The gene calls are TRBV5-4 and TRBJ1-1, with D uncertain. V was cut by 1 base and J by 3 bases, with 10 bases left in between. Germline-derived CDR1 and CDR2 are SGHNT and YYREEE (reference sequence). This CDR3 contains 14 residues. CDR3 protein: CASSLSSAHTEAFF. The CDR3 DNA reads TGTGCCAGCAGCTTGTCTAGCGCACACACTGAAGCTTTCTTT.

V gene TRBV6-6 combines with J gene TRBJ2-5, with D perhaps matching TRBD1 (6 bases). The CDR3 consists of 13 residues. V lost 6 bases and J lost 5, with 13 bases in between. In germline, CDR1 is MNHNY, CDR2 SVGAGI (reference sequence). The CDR3: CASRPAGVETQYF. In DNA, the CDR3 is TGTGCCAGCAGACCAGCAGGGGTTGAGACCCAGTACTTC.

The V and J genes are TRBV28 and TRBJ2-2; possibly TRBD1 for D (6 bases). V lost 7 bases, J lost 7 bases, and 13 bases lay in between. Germline lookup yields CDR1 MDHEN and CDR2 SYDVKM. The CDR3 length is 13 residues. In nucleotides, the CDR3 is TGTGCCAGCAATCGGGACATTGTCGGGGAGCTGTTTTTT. It specifies CASNRDIVGELFF. The full variable domain, its missing parts supplied by reference TRBV28 and TRBJ2-2, is DVKVTQSSRYLVKRTGEKVFLECVQDMDHENMFWYRQDPGLGLRLIYFSYDVKMKEKGDIPEGYSVSREKKERFSLILESASTNQTSMYLCASNRDIVGELFFGEGSRLTVL.

The chain is built from TRBV11-2 and TRBJ2-2; 13 positions match TRBD2. CDR1 is SGHAT, CDR2 FQNNGV, per germline. V dropped 5 bases and J dropped 4; count of bases not matched to a gene: 7. The CDR3 sequence is 17 residues long. The CDR3 DNA follows: TGTGCCAGCAGCCCGGGACTAGCGGGACAAACCACCGGGGAGCTGTTTTTT. Translating it yields CASSPGLAGQTTGELFF. The full variable domain, with the rest looked up from reference TRBV11-2 and TRBJ2-2, is EAGVAQSPRYKIIEKRQSVAFWCNPISGHATLYWYQQILGQGPKLLIQFQNNGVVDDSQLPKDRFSAERLKGVDSTLKIQPAKLEDSAVYLCASSPGLAGQTTGELFFGEGSRLTVL.

The chain combines TRBV7-7 with TRBJ1-1; D unresolved. CDR1 is SSHAT, CDR2 FNYEAQ, per germline (reference sequence). V dropped 1 base and J dropped 2 bases, with 5 bases sitting between them. CDR3 length: 13 residues. The CDR3 region has the DNA TGTGCCAGCAGCTTAGACACTAACACTGAAGCTTTCTTT. Protein: CASSLDTNTEAFF.

The rearrangement joins TRBV6-1 to TRBJ2-1; 9 bases line up with TRBD2. This CDR3 region has 15 residues. Germline V lookup: CDR1 MNHNS, CDR2 SASEGT. The V segment lost 4 bases and the J segment 5 bases; nucleotides outside the gene matches: 6. Here the CDR3 DNA reads TGTGCCAGCAGTGCTAAGACTAGCGGAAACAATGAGCAGTTCTTC. It codes for CASSAKTSGNNEQFF.

Concerning this clone: One junction end does not reproduce the germline sequence, and a read error may be involved. The genes are TRBV11-3 and TRBJ2-3, with D maybe TRBD1 (5 bases). The CDR3 consists of 16 residues. Germline CDR1 and CDR2: SGHNT and YENEEA. This CDR3 reads CASTLEGAKGTDTQYF. The DNA of the CDR3 is TGTGCCAGCACCTTAGAAGGGGCGAAAGGCACAGATACGCAGTATTTT.

This rearrangement joins TRBV19 to TRBJ1-1; D unresolved. This CDR3 is built from 13 residues. Germline CDR1 and CDR2: LNHDA and SQIVND (reference sequence). The V and J ends lost 5 bases and 5 bases respectively, with 12 bases between them. The CDR3 reads CASSEGDGTEAFF. The CDR3 bases are TGTGCCAGTAGTGAGGGCGATGGGACTGAAGCTTTCTTT.

This chain links TRBV7-9 with TRBJ1-1; TRBD1 matches 7 bases. The CDR3 runs 12 residues. Trimming removed 11 bases from V and 4 bases from J; junction bases left unmatched: 7. CDR1 and CDR2 (germline): SEHNR, FQNEAQ (reference sequence). CDR3 DNA sequence: TGTGCCGGCTCAGGGGGGGTCACTGAAGCTTTCTTT. Translation gives CAGSGGVTEAFF.

The chain employs TRBV7-8 and TRBJ2-3; D call uncertain. V gave up 3 bases and J gave up 0 bases, with 13 bases separating them. Looked up from germline, CDR1 is SGHVS and CDR2 is FQNEAQ. There are 16 residues in the CDR3. CDR3 sequence: CASSLRSLPSTDTQYF. The DNA for the CDR3 is TGTGCCAGCAGCTTGCGAAGTCTTCCTAGCACAGATACGCAGTATTTT.

The J gene is TRBJ2-5, the V gene TRBV28; weak D call: TRBD1 (6 bases). This CDR3 region has 14 residues. V was trimmed by 2 bases and J by 3 bases, leaving 10 bases between them. Germline CDR1 MDHEN, CDR2 SYDVKM. CDR3 loop: CASSLLRGKETQYF. The DNA for the CDR3 is TGTGCCAGCAGTTTACTCAGGGGTAAAGAGACCCAGTACTTC.

Concerning this clone itself: Other nucleotide sequences from this sample produce the same CDR3. The J gene is TRBJ2-2, the V gene TRBV5-1; the D gene is possibly TRBD2 (6 bases). Germline V gene lookup returns CDR1 SGHRS and CDR2 YFSETQ. Trimming took off 1 base at V and 4 bases at J, with 11 bases between the two ends. The CDR3 is made up of 15 amino acids. The CDR3 sequence: CASSLSGEGTGELFF. CDR3 coding DNA: TGCGCCAGCAGCTTGTCGGGAGAGGGCACCGGGGAGCTGTTTTTT.

The CDR3 protein is CASSSWGRDNEQFF. In nucleotides, the CDR3 is TGTGCCAGCTCCAGTTGGGGCAGGGACAATGAGCAGTTCTTC. The chain combines TRBV19 with TRBJ2-1, with D tentatively TRBD1 (5 bases). V dropped 9 bases and J dropped 5 bases, with 17 bases sitting between them. The CDR3 contains 14 residues. Germline V gene lookup returns CDR1 LNHDA and CDR2 SQIVND (reference sequence).

The chain carries TRBV27 and TRBJ1-1; TRBD1 aligns across 10 bases. There are 15 residues in the CDR3. V gave up 5 bases and J gave up 1 base; unmatched junction bases: 4. Germline CDR1 is MNHEY and CDR2 is SMNVEV (reference sequence). CDR3 coding DNA: TGTGCCAGCAGTGCCCGGGACAGGGGGAACACTGAAGCTTTCTTT. It yields the protein CASSARDRGNTEAFF.

The V call is TRBV10-3, the J call TRBJ1-2; D gene unclear. CDR1 is ENHRY, CDR2 SYGVKD, per germline. Trimming took 0 bases from V and 1 from J, leaving 6 bases between them. The CDR3 loop spans 14 amino acids. Here the CDR3 reads CAISESSVNYGYTF. The CDR3 coding sequence is TGTGCCATCAGTGAGTCGTCCGTTAACTATGGCTACACCTTC.